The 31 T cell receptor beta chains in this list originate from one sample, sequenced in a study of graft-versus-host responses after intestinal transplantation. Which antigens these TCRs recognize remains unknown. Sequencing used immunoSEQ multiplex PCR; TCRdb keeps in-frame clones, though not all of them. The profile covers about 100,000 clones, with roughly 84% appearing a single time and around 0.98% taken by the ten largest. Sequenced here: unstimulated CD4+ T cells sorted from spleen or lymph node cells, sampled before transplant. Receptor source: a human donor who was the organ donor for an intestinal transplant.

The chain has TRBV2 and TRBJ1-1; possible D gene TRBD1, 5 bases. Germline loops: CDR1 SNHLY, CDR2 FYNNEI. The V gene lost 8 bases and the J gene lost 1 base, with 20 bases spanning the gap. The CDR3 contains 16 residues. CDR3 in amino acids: CASYATRLGPNTEAFF. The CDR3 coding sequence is TGTGCCAGCTACGCGACACGGTTGGGACCGAACACTGAAGCTTTCTTT.

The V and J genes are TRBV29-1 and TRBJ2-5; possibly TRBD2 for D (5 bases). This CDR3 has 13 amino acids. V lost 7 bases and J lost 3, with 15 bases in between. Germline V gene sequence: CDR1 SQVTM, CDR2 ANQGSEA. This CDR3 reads CSARGLLKETQYF. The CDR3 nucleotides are TGCAGCGCTCGCGGACTCTTAAAAGAGACCCAGTACTTC.

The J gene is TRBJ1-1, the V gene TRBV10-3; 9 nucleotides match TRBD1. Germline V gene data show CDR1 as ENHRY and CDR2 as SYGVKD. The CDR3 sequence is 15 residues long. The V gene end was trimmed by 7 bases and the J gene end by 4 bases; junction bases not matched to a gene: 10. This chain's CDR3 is CAITRDREWGTEAFF. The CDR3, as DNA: TGTGCCATCACCAGGGACAGGGAGTGGGGCACTGAAGCTTTCTTT.

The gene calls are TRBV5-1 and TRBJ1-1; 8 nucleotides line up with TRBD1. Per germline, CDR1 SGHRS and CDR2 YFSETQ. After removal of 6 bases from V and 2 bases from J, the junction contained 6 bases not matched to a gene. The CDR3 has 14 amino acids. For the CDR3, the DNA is TGCGCCAGCACCGTACAGGGGGGTAACACTGAAGCTTTCTTT. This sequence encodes CASTVQGGNTEAFF.

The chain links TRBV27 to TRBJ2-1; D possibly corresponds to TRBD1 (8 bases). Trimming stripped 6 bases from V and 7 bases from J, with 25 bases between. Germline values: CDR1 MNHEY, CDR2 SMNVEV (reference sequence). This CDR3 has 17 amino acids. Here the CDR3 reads CASSRQGGDRRWNEQFF. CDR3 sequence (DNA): TGTGCCAGCAGCCGACAAGGGGGGGACAGGAGGTGGAATGAGCAGTTCTTC.

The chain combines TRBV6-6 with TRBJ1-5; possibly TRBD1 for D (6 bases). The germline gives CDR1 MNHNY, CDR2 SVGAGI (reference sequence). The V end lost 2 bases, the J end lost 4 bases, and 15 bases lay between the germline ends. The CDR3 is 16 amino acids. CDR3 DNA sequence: TGTGCCAGCAGTTACACGCAGGGGATTGTTAATCAGCCCCAGCATTTT. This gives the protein CASSYTQGIVNQPQHF.

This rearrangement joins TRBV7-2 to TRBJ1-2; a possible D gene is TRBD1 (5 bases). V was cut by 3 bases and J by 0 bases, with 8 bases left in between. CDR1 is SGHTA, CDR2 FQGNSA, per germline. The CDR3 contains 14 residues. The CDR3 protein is CASSFDSTNYGYTF. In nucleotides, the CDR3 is TGTGCCAGCAGCTTCGACAGTACTAACTATGGCTACACCTTC.

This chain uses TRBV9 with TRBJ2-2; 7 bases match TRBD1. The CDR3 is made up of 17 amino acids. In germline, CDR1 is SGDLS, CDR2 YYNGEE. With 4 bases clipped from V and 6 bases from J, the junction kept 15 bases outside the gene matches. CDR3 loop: CASSRQGGQGVAGELFF. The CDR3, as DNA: TGTGCCAGCAGCCGACAGGGTGGGCAGGGGGTCGCCGGGGAGCTGTTTTTT. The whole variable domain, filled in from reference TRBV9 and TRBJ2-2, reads DSGVTQTPKHLITATGQRVTLRCSPRSGDLSVYWYQQSLDQGLQFLIQYYNGEERAKGNILERFSAQQFPDLHSELNLSSLELGDSALYFCASSRQGGQGVAGELFFGEGSRLTVL.

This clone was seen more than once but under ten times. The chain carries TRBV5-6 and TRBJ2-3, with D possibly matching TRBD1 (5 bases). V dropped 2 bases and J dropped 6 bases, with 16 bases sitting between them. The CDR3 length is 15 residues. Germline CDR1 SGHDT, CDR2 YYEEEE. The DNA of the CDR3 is TGTGCCAGCAGCTTAGGACAAGTCGTCGTGGATACGCAGTATTTT. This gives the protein CASSLGQVVVDTQYF.

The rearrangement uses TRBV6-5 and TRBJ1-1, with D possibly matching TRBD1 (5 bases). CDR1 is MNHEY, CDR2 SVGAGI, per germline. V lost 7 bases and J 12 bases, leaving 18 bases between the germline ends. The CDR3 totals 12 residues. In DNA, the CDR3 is TGTGCCAGCACCACACCGGGGCGTTCAACTTTCTTT. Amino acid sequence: CASTTPGRSTFF.

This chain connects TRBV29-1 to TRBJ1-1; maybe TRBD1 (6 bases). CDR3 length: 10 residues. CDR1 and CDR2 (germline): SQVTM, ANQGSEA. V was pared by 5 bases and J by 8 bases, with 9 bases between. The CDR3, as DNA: TGCAGCGTTCGTGACAGGGAAGCTTTCTTT. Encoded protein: CSVRDREAFF.

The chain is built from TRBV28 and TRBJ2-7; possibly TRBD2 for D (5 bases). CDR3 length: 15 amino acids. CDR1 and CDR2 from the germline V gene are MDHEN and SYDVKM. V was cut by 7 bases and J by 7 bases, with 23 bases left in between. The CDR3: CASTSLTLPTGEQYF. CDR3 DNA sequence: TGTGCCAGCACCTCTTTGACCCTACCAACGGGAGAGCAGTACTTC.

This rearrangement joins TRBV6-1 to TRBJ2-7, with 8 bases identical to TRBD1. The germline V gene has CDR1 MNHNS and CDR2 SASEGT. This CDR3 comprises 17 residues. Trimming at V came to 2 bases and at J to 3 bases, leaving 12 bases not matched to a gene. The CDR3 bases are TGTGCCAGCAGTGAATATCAGGGGGCGCCTACTCTCTACGAGCAGTACTTC. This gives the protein CASSEYQGAPTLYEQYF.

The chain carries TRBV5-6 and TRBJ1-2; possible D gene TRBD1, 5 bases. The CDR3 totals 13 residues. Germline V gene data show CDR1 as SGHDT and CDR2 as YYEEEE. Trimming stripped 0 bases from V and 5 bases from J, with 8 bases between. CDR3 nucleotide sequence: TGTGCCAGCAGCTTGGACAGGTGGTATGGCTACACCTTC. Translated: CASSLDRWYGYTF.

CDR3 sequence (DNA): TGTGCCAGCAGCGTCGGGACAAGTAGAGCTGGCTACACCTTC. Translation gives CASSVGTSRAGYTF. The chain is built from TRBV9 and TRBJ1-2, with a weak D call TRBD1 (6 bases). The CDR3 consists of 14 residues. CDR1 SGDLS and CDR2 YYNGEE come from the germline V gene. Trimming stripped 2 bases from V and 7 bases from J, with 15 bases between.

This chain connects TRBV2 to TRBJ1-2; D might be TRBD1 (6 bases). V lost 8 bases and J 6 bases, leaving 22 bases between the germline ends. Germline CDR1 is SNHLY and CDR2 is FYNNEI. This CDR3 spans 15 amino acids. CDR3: CASVPRQGFRHGYTF. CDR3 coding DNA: TGTGCCAGCGTCCCCCGGCAGGGGTTCCGTCATGGCTACACCTTC.

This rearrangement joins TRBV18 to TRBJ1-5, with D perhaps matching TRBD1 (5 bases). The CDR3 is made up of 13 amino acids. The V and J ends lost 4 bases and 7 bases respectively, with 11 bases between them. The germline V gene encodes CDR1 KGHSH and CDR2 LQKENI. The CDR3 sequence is CASSLLGGQPQHF. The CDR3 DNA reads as TGTGCCAGCTCACTACTCGGGGGGCAGCCCCAGCATTTT.

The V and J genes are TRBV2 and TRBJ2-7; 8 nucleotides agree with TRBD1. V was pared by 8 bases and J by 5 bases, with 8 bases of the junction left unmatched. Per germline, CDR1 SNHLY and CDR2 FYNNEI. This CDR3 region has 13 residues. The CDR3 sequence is CASEVDRDHEQYF. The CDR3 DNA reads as TGTGCCAGCGAGGTGGACAGGGACCACGAGCAGTACTTC.

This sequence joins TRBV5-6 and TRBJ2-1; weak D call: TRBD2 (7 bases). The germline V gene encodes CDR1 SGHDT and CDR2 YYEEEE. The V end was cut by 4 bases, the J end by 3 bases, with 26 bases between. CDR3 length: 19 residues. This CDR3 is CASSPGGPQTEIVYNEQFF. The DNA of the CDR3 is TGTGCCAGCAGCCCCGGGGGGCCCCAGACAGAGATCGTCTACAATGAGCAGTTCTTC.

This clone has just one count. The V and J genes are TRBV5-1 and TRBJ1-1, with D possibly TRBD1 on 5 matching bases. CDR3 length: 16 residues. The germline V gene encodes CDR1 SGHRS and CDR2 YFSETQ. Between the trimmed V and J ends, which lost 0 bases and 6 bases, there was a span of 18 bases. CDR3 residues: CASSLVGGQSRAEAFF. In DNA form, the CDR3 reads TGCGCCAGCAGCTTGGTTGGCGGGCAGTCCAGGGCTGAAGCTTTCTTT.

For the CDR3, the DNA is TGTGCCAGCAGCCAACAGACAACAAACGAGCAGTACTTC. It yields the protein CASSQQTTNEQYF. The chain is built from TRBV14 and TRBJ2-7; D not resolved. Germline V CDR1 and CDR2: SGHDN, FVKESK. V was shortened by 2 bases and J by 5 bases, with 10 bases between the two germline ends. This CDR3 comprises 13 residues.

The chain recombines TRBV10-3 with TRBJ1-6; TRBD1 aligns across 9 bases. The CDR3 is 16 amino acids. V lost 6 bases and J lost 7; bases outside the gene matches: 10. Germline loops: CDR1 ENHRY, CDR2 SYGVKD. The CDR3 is CAISPRPGQGNSPLHF. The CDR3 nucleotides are TGTGCCATCAGCCCGCGTCCGGGACAGGGAAATTCACCCCTCCACTTT.

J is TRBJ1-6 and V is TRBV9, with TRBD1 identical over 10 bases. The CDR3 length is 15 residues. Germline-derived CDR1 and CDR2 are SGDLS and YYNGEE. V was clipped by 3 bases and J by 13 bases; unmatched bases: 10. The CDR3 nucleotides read TGTGCCAGCAGCGATTGGCCGGGACAGGGGTTGCCCCTCCACTTT. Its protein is CASSDWPGQGLPLHF.

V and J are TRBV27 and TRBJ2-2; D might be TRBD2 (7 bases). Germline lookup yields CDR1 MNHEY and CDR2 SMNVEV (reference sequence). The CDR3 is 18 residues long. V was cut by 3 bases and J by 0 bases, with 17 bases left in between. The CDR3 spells CASSLVSAGATNTGELFF. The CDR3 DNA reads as TGTGCCAGCAGTTTGGTTTCCGCGGGGGCGACGAACACCGGGGAGCTGTTTTTT.

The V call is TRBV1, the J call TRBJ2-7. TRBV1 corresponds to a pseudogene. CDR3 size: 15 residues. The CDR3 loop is CTSSQVGQRDYEQYF. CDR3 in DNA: TGCACCAGCAGCCAGGTTGGGCAGCGAGACTACGAGCAGTACTTC.

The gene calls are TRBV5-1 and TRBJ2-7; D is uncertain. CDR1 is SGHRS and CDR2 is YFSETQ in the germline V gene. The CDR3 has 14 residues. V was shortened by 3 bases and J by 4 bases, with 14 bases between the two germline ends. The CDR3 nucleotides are TGCGCCAGCAGCTCCCTTACGAGCGCTTACGAGCAGTACTTC. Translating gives CASSSLTSAYEQYF.

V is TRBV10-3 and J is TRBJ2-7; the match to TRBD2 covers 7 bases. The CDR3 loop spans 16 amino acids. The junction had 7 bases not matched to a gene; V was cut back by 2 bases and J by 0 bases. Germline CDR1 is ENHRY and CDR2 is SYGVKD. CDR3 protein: CAISEPQAGSSYEQYF. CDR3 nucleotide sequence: TGTGCCATCAGTGAGCCCCAAGCGGGGAGCTCCTACGAGCAGTACTTC.

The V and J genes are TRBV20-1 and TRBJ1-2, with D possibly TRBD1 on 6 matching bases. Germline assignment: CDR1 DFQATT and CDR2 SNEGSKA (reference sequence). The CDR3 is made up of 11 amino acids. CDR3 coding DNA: TGCACCCGAGGACAGAACTATGGCTACACCTTC. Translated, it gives CTRGQNYGYTF.

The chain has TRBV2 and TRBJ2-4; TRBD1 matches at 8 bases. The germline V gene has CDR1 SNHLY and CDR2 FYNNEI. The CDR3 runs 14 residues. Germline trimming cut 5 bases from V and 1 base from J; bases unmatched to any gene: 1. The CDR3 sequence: CASSRQGAKNIQYF. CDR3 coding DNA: TGTGCCAGCAGTCGACAGGGGGCCAAAAACATTCAGTACTTC.

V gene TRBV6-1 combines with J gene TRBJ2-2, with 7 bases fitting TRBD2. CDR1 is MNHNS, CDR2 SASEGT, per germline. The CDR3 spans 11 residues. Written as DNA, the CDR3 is TGTGCGAGCGGGGTCGTGGGGGAGCTGTTTTTT. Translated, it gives CASGVVGELFF.

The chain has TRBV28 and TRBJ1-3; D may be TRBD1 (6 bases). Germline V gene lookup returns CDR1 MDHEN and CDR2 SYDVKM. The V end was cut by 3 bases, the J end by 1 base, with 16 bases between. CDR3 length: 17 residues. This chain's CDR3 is CASSFGGGLGSGNTIYF. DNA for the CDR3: TGTGCCAGCAGTTTCGGTGGGGGCTTGGGTTCTGGAAACACCATATATTTT.